One sample yielded the 20 T cell receptor beta chains listed below, sequenced in a study of T cell responses to AZD1222 COVID-19 vaccine. TCRdb's copy holds only in-frame clones and misses some; the assay was immunoSEQ multiplex PCR. This sample has about 150,000 clones, with roughly 88% found just once. Sample: peripheral blood, taken 28 days after the second AZD1222 dose. The origin of the receptors is an adult who received the AZD1222 COVID-19 vaccine.

The chain is built from TRBV21-1 and TRBJ1-2; the table names TRBD1, a call not compared with the DNA. TRBV21-1 is recorded as a pseudogene. This CDR3 is built from 16 residues. The DNA for the CDR3 is TGTGCCAGCAGCTTAATGGCAACACAGACAATCTATGGCTACACCTTC. Translated, it gives CASSLMATQTIYGYTF.

Only one count was recorded for this clone. This chain connects TRBV28 to TRBJ1-6, with D maybe TRBD1 (5 bases). This CDR3 comprises 16 residues. The germline V and J ends were trimmed by 8 bases and 7 bases, with 21 bases remaining between them. Germline CDR1 is MDHEN and CDR2 is SYDVKM. CDR3 sequence: CASRMGPTGSNSPLHF. CDR3 nucleotides: TGTGCCAGCCGAATGGGACCTACGGGTTCGAATTCACCCCTCCACTTT.

This clone has just a few counts. The CDR3 region has the DNA TGTGCCAGCAGCCGTAGACAGGGGCCGAACACCGGGGAGCTGTTTTTT. Translation gives CASSRRQGPNTGELFF. V is TRBV7-8 and J is TRBJ2-2; 8 bases are shared with TRBD1. CDR1 is SGHVS and CDR2 is FQNEAQ in the germline V gene. The V and J ends lost 5 bases and 0 bases, in that order; junction bases with no gene match: 5. There are 16 residues in the CDR3.

The V call is TRBV27, the J call TRBJ2-1, with 13 nucleotides matching TRBD2. The CDR3 runs to 17 residues. Germline V gene lookup returns CDR1 MNHEY and CDR2 SMNVEV (reference sequence). With 6 bases clipped from V and 4 bases from J, the junction kept 9 bases outside the gene matches. The CDR3 nucleotides read TGTGCCAGCAGCCGCCGGACGGGACTAGCGGGGTACAATGAGCAGTTCTTC. As protein: CASSRRTGLAGYNEQFF.

This clone was seen a few times. The J gene is TRBJ1-3, the V gene TRBV18, with a possible D match to TRBD1 (6 bases). This CDR3 region has 16 residues. Germline CDR1 is KGHSH and CDR2 is LQKENI. V gave up 4 bases and J gave up 0 bases, with 13 bases separating them. CDR3 residues: CASSLDRGLSGNTIYF. The CDR3 DNA reads TGTGCCAGCTCACTGGACAGAGGACTCTCTGGAAACACCATATATTTT.

The chain is built from TRBV23-1 and TRBJ1-2; no reliable D call. TRBV23-1 is an open reading frame whose function is uncertain. The V and J ends lost 4 bases and 8 bases respectively, with 17 bases between them. This CDR3 has 14 amino acids. CDR3 loop: CASSPPQRAGGYTF. The CDR3, as DNA: TGCGCCAGCAGTCCTCCTCAAAGAGCGGGCGGCTACACCTTC.

The chain uses TRBV7-9 and TRBJ2-5, with D uncertain. The ends were cut back, 4 bases at V and 2 bases at J, with 14 bases in the middle. CDR3 length: 15 amino acids. Germline V lookup: CDR1 SEHNR, CDR2 FQNEAQ (reference sequence). CDR3 region: CASSSPTLGQETQYF. In DNA, the CDR3 is TGTGCCAGCAGCTCACCCACCTTGGGTCAAGAGACCCAGTACTTC.

The genes are TRBV12-3 or TRBV12-4 and TRBJ2-1; D not resolved. The V gene lost 1 base and the J gene lost 7 bases, with 8 bases spanning the gap. This CDR3 contains 13 residues. The CDR3 coding sequence is TGTGCCAGCAGTTTAGGGCAGGCAAATGAGCAGTTCTTC. This gives the protein CASSLGQANEQFF.

The chain uses TRBV7-2 and TRBJ1-3; tentatively, D is TRBD1 (6 bases). The germline V gene has CDR1 SGHTA and CDR2 FQGNSA. The CDR3 runs to 14 residues. V was clipped by 5 bases and J by 2 bases, with 10 bases between them. The CDR3 loop is CASSEQGPGNTIYF. The CDR3, as DNA: TGTGCCAGCAGCGAACAGGGCCCTGGAAACACCATATATTTT.

V and J are TRBV18 and TRBJ2-3, with a tentative D call TRBD1 (5 bases). The CDR3 runs 13 residues. CDR1 and CDR2 (germline): KGHSH, LQKENI. Trimming removed 3 bases from V and 3 bases from J, with 7 bases in between. Written as DNA, the CDR3 is TGTGCCAGCTCACCGCAGGGTACAGATACGCAGTATTTT. Protein: CASSPQGTDTQYF.

The V and J genes are TRBV3-1 (or the pseudogene TRBV3-2) and TRBJ2-1; 10 bases are a match to TRBD2. Germline V gives CDR1 LGHDT, CDR2 YNNKEL (reference sequence). V trimming: 2 bases; J trimming: 5 bases; junction bases outside the gene matches: 3. The CDR3 consists of 15 residues. The CDR3 loop reads CASSQQAGGNNEQFF. The DNA for the CDR3 is TGTGCCAGCAGCCAACAAGCGGGGGGGAACAATGAGCAGTTCTTC.

V usage is TRBV2 and J usage is TRBJ1-2, with 10 bases that match TRBD1. Germline V gene lookup returns CDR1 SNHLY and CDR2 FYNNEI. V trimming: 4 bases; J trimming: 6 bases; junction bases outside the gene matches: 5. The CDR3 totals 14 residues. Here the CDR3 reads CASSGRDRGNGYTF. The CDR3 DNA is TGTGCCAGCAGTGGCCGGGACAGGGGAAATGGCTACACCTTC.

This chain joins TRBV5-1 and TRBJ2-5; 7 bases are shared with TRBD1. The CDR3 length is 14 residues. CDR1 and CDR2 (germline): SGHRS, YFSETQ. V was pared by 0 bases and J by 4 bases, with 3 bases of the junction left unmatched. As DNA, the CDR3 is TGCGCCAGCAGCTTGGGACAGGGAAGAGAGACCCAGTACTTC. This encodes CASSLGQGRETQYF.

V gene TRBV5-1 combines with J gene TRBJ2-7; 7 nucleotides agree with TRBD2. Unmatched junction bases numbered 6, after V lost 0 bases and J lost 3 bases. CDR3 length equals 15 residues. The V gene's germline CDR1 is SGHRS and CDR2 YFSETQ. CDR3 nucleotide sequence: TGCGCCAGCAGCTTGGTTGCGGGGGAGAGCTACGAGCAGTACTTC. Translation: CASSLVAGESYEQYF.

CDR3 protein: CASSTDRDTEAFF. CDR3 nucleotide sequence: TGTGCCAGTAGTACCGACAGGGACACTGAAGCTTTCTTT. The rearrangement links TRBV19 to TRBJ1-1; 7 bases fit TRBD1. CDR3 length: 13 residues. The V gene end was trimmed by 4 bases and the J gene end by 3 bases; junction bases not matched to a gene: 2. Germline values: CDR1 LNHDA, CDR2 SQIVND (reference sequence).

This clone was seen a handful of times. The V call is TRBV6-5, the J call TRBJ1-2, with 8 positions matching TRBD1. J gave up 6 bases and V 4 bases, and 7 bases lay outside the gene matches. CDR1 and CDR2 from the germline V gene are MNHEY and SVGAGI. The CDR3 length is 14 residues. CDR3 nucleotide sequence: TGTGCCAGCAGTTCCCAGGACAGGGATCATGGCTACACCTTC. It translates to CASSSQDRDHGYTF.

The gene calls are TRBV28 and TRBJ2-3, with 7 bases matching TRBD1. V shed 3 bases and J 6 bases; nucleotides not matched to a gene: 3. CDR3 length equals 13 residues. The germline V gene has CDR1 MDHEN and CDR2 SYDVKM. The CDR3 nucleotides are TGTGCCAGCAGTTTGTTACAGGGGGATACGCAGTATTTT. Translating it yields CASSLLQGDTQYF.

About this clone itself: Within the sample, other DNA sequences also encode this same CDR3. J is TRBJ1-3 and V is TRBV28; D unresolved. This CDR3 comprises 16 residues. Looked up from germline, CDR1 is MDHEN and CDR2 is SYDVKM. Trimming pared 3 bases from V and 0 bases from J, leaving 12 bases between. CDR3 coding DNA: TGTGCCAGCAGTTTCTCAACCGGGTTCTCTGGAAACACCATATATTTT. Translating gives CASSFSTGFSGNTIYF.

This clone was seen just once. This sequence joins TRBV5-6 and TRBJ2-3; TRBD2 aligns across 7 bases. CDR1 and CDR2 from the germline V gene are SGHDT and YYEEEE. Trimming took 1 base from V and 1 from J; bases not matched to a gene: 3. CDR3 length equals 15 residues. The CDR3 reads CASSLLAEGTDTQYF. CDR3 nucleotide sequence: TGTGCCAGCAGCTTGCTAGCGGAGGGCACAGATACGCAGTATTTT.

The chain uses TRBV5-6 and TRBJ1-2; TRBD1 matches 8 bases. Germline V gives CDR1 SGHDT, CDR2 YYEEEE. The CDR3 length is 14 residues. Trimming at V came to 9 bases and at J to 8 bases, leaving 15 bases not matched to a gene. CDR3 region: CATQQRTGTLGYTF. The CDR3 nucleotides read TGTGCCACCCAGCAGCGGACAGGGACCTTAGGCTACACCTTC.